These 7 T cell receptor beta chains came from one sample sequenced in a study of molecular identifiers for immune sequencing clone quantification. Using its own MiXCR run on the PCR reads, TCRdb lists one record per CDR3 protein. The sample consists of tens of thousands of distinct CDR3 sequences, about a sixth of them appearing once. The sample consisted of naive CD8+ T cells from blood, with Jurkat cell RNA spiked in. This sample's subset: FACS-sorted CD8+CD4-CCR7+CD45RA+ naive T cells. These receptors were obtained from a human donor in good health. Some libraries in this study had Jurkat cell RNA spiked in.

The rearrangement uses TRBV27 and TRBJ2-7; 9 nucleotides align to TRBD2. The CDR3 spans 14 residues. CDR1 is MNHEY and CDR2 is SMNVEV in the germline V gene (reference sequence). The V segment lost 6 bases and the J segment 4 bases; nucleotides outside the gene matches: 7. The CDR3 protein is CASSLSSGIYEQYF. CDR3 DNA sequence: TGTGCCAGCAGCCTCTCTAGCGGGATATACGAGCAGTACTTC.

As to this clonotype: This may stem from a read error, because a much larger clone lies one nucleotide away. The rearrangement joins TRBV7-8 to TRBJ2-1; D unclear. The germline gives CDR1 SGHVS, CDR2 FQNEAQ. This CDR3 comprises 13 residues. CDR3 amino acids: CVSSPSVYNEQFF. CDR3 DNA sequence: TGTGTCAGCAGCCCTTCGGTTTACAATGAGCAGTTCTTC.

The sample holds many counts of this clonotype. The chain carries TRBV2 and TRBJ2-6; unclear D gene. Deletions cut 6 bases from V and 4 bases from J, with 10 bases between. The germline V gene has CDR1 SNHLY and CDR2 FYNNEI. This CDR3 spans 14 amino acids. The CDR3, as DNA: TGTGCCAGCAGGAGGTCCTTGGGGGCCAACGTCCTGACTTTC. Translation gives CASRRSLGANVLTF. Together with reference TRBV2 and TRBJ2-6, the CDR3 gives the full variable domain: EPEVTQTPSHQVTQMGQEVILRCVPISNHLYFYWYRQILGQKVEFLVSFYNNEISEKSEIFDDQFSVERPDGSNFTLKIRSTKLEDSAMYFCASRRSLGANVLTFGAGSRLTVL.

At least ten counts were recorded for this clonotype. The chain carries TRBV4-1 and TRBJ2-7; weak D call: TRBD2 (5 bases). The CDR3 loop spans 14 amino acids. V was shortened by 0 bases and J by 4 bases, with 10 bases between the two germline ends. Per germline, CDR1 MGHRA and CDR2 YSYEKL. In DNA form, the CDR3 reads TGCGCCAGCAGCCAAGAGAGGGAGATATACGAGCAGTACTTC. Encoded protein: CASSQEREIYEQYF.

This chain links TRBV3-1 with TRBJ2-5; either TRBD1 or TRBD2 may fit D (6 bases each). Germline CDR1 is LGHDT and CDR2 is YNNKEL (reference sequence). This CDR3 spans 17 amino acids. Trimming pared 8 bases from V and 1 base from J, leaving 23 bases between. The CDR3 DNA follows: TGTGCCAGCTCCAAGCGGAGGGTTGGACAGTTCCAAGAGACCCAGTACTTC. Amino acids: CASSKRRVGQFQETQYF.

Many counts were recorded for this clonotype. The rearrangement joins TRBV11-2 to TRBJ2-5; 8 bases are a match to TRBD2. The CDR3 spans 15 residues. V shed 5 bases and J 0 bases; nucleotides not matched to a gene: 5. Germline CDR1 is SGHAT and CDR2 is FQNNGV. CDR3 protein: CASSALAANQETQYF. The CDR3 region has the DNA TGTGCCAGCAGCGCACTAGCGGCCAACCAAGAGACCCAGTACTTC.

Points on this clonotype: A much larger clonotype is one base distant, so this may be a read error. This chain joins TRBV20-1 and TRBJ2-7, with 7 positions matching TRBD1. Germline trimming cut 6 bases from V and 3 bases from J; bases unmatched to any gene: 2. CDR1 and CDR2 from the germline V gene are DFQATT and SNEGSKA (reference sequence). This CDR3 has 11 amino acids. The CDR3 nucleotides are TGCAGTGCCGGACAGGACTACGAGCAGTACTTC. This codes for CSAGQDYEQYF.